These T cell receptor beta chains were read from a single sample in a study of T cells after yellow fever vaccination. Via MiXCR, TCRdb re-called the 5' RACE reads, giving one row per CDR3 protein. This table has 250,000 to 350,000 distinct CDR3 sequences, 6.8% appearing once. Specimen: PBMCs, collected approximately 40 days after the first yellow fever vaccination. The receptor source for this set is a man aged 18 to 29 who received the YFV17D yellow fever vaccine. CDR3s include the opening cysteine and the closing phenylalanine or tryptophan. The order of the fields is J gene, V gene, clone size, D gene, CDR3 protein, CDR3 DNA. D genes are given only for firm matches. Part of the rows lack a size; the others show once, few, many or a class for expanded clones.

j_call: TRBJ2-3; v_call: TRBV5-4; clone_size: few; d_call: TRBD1; cdr3_aa: CASSFQGGTYTQYF; cdr3_nt: TGTGCCAGCAGCTTTCAAGGGGGCACATATACGCAGTATTTT
j_call: TRBJ2-3; v_call: TRBV5-1; clone_size: few; d_call: TRBD2; cdr3_aa: CASSLGTSGGATDTQYF; cdr3_nt: TGCGCCAGCAGCCTAGGGACTAGCGGGGGAGCTACAGATACGCAGTATTTT
j_call: TRBJ2-6; v_call: TRBV12-3/TRBV12-4; clone_size: -; d_call: -; cdr3_aa: CASSSLVLAGANVLTF; cdr3_nt: TGTGCCAGCAGTTCACTAGTGCTGGCTGGGGCCAACGTCCTGACTTTC
j_call: TRBJ1-1; v_call: TRBV7-6; clone_size: -; d_call: -; cdr3_aa: CASSRPAGLDTEAFF; cdr3_nt: TGTGCCAGCAGCCGACCGGCAGGGCTCGACACTGAAGCTTTCTTT
j_call: TRBJ1-1; v_call: TRBV4-1; clone_size: many; d_call: -; cdr3_aa: CASSQLGLNTEAFF; cdr3_nt: TGCGCCAGCAGCCAACTGGGCTTGAACACTGAAGCTTTCTTT
j_call: TRBJ2-5; v_call: TRBV20-1; clone_size: -; d_call: -; cdr3_aa: CSAREGVGAETQYF; cdr3_nt: TGCAGTGCTAGAGAGGGGGTCGGGGCAGAGACCCAGTACTTC
j_call: TRBJ1-5; v_call: TRBV12-5; clone_size: few; d_call: TRBD1; cdr3_aa: CASGLVLGQGSGPYSNQPQHF; cdr3_nt: TGTGCTAGTGGTTTGGTCCTAGGACAGGGATCTGGTCCTTATAGCAATCAGCCCCAGCATTTT
j_call: TRBJ1-1; v_call: TRBV5-4; clone_size: many; d_call: TRBD1; cdr3_aa: CASSLNRGANTEAFF; cdr3_nt: TGTGCCAGCAGCTTGAACAGGGGCGCGAACACTGAAGCTTTCTTT
j_call: TRBJ2-5; v_call: TRBV5-1; clone_size: few; d_call: TRBD1; cdr3_aa: CASSNRDRGQETQYF; cdr3_nt: TGCGCCAGCAGCAATCGGGACAGGGGGCAAGAGACCCAGTACTTC
j_call: TRBJ1-4; v_call: TRBV7-2; clone_size: many; d_call: TRBD1; cdr3_aa: CASSLRTGQGEKLFF; cdr3_nt: TGTGCCAGCAGCTTACGGACAGGTCAGGGAGAAAAACTGTTTTTT
j_call: TRBJ2-1; v_call: TRBV7-9; clone_size: -; d_call: TRBD1; cdr3_aa: CASSLPGTGRGEQFF; cdr3_nt: TGTGCCAGCAGCTTACCCGGGACAGGGCGGGGTGAGCAGTTCTTC
j_call: TRBJ1-6; v_call: TRBV4-3; clone_size: -; d_call: TRBD1; cdr3_aa: CASSQQGQGASPLHF; cdr3_nt: TGCGCCAGCAGCCAACAGGGACAGGGAGCTTCACCCCTCCACTTT
j_call: TRBJ1-2; v_call: TRBV2; clone_size: -; d_call: TRBD1; cdr3_aa: CASRPGQGIARNYGYTF; cdr3_nt: TGTGCCAGCAGACCGGGACAGGGAATCGCAAGGAACTATGGCTACACCTTC
j_call: TRBJ2-1; v_call: TRBV4-1; clone_size: few; d_call: -; cdr3_aa: CASSQRAANSYNEQFF; cdr3_nt: TGCGCCAGCAGCCAAAGGGCGGCGAACTCCTACAATGAGCAGTTCTTC
j_call: TRBJ2-3; v_call: TRBV5-1; clone_size: many; d_call: -; cdr3_aa: CASSLDKITDTQYF; cdr3_nt: TGCGCCAGCAGCTTGGACAAAATCACAGATACGCAGTATTTT
j_call: TRBJ2-1; v_call: TRBV27; clone_size: -; d_call: TRBD2; cdr3_aa: CASSLSASGGQAEQFF; cdr3_nt: TGTGCCAGCAGTTTATCTGCTAGCGGGGGGCAGGCTGAGCAGTTCTTC